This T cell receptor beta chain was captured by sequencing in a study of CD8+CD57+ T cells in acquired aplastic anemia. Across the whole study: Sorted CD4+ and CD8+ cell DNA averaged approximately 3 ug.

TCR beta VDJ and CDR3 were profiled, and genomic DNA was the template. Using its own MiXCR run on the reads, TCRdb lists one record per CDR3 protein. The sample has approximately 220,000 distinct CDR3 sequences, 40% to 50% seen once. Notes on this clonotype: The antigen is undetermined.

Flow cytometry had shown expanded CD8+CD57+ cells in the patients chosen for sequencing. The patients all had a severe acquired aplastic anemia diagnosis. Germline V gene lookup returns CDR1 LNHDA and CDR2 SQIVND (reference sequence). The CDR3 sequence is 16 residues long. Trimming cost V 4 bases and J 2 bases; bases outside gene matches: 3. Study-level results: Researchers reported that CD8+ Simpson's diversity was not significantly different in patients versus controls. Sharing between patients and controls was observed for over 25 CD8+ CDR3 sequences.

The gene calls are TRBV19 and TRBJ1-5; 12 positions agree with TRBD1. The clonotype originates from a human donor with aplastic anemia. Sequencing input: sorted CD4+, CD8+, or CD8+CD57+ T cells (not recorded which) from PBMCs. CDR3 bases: TGTGCCAGTAGTAGGGACAGGGGGCATGGCAATCAGCCCCAGCATTTT. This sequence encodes CASSRDRGHGNQPQHF.